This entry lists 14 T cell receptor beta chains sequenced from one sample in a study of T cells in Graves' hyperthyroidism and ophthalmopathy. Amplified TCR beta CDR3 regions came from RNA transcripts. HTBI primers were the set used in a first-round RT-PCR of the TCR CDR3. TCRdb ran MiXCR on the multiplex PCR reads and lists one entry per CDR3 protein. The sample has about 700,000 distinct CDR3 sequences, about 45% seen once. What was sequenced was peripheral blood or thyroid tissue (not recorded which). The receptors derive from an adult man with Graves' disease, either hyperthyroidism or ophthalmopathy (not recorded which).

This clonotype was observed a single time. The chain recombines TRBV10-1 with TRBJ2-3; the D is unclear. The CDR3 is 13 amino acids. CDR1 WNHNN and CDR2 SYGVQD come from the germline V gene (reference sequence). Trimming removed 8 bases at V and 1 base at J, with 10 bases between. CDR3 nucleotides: TGCGCCAGCGGAGTTCCGGGCACAGATACGCAGTATTTT. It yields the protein CASGVPGTDTQYF.

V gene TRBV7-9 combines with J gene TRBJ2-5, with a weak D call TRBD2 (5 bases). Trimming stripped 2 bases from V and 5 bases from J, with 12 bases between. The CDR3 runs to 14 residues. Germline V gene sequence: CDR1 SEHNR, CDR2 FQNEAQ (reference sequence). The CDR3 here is CASSLLGRGETQYF. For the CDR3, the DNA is TGTGCCAGCAGCTTACTAGGGCGCGGGGAGACCCAGTACTTC.

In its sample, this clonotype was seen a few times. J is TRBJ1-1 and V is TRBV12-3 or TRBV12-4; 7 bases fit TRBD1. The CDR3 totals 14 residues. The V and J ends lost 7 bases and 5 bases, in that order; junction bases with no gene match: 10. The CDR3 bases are TGTGCCAGCACGCCTGGAGGGGGCATAACTGAAGCTTTCTTT. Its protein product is CASTPGGGITEAFF.

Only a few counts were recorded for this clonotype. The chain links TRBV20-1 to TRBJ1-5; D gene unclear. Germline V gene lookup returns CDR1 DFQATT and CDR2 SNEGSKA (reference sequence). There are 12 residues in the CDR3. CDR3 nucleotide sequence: TGCATGGTCCGGGAAAGCAATCAGCCCCAGCATTTT. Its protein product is CMVRESNQPQHF.

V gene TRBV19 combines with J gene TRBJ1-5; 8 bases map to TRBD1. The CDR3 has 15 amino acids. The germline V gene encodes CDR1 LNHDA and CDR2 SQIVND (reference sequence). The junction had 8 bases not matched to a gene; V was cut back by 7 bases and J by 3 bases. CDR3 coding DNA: TGTGCCAGTACTCGGACAGGGCCTCTCAATCAGCCCCAGCATTTT. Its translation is CASTRTGPLNQPQHF.

CDR3 in amino acids: CASSDLGIAEGYTF. The CDR3, as DNA: TGCGCCAGCAGTGATTTAGGGATAGCAGAAGGCTACACCTTC. This chain links TRBV10-2 with TRBJ1-2; D is ambiguous. The germline V gene has CDR1 WSHSY and CDR2 SAAADI. The CDR3 is 14 residues long. Trimming took 3 bases from V and 8 from J, leaving 16 bases between them.

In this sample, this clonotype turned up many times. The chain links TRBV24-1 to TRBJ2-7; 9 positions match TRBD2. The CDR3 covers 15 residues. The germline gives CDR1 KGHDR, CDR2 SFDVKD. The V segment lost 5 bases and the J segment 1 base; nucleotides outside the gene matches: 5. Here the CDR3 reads CATSAGSGSSYEQYF. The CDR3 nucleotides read TGTGCCACCAGTGCGGGTAGCGGGAGTTCCTACGAGCAGTACTTC.

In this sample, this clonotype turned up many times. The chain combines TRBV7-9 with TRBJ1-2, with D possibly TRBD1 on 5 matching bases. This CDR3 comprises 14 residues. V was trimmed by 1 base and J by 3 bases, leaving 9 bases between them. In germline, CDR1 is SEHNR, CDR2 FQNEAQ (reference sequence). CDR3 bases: TGTGCCAGCAGCTTAGTCAGGGTGGACTATGGCTACACCTTC. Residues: CASSLVRVDYGYTF. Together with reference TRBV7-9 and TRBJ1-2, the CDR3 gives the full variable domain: DTGVSQNPRHKITKRGQNVTFRCDPISEHNRLYWYRQTLGQGPEFLTYFQNEAQLEKSRLLSDRFSAERPKGSFSTLEIQRTEQGDSAMYLCASSLVRVDYGYTFGSGTRLTVV.

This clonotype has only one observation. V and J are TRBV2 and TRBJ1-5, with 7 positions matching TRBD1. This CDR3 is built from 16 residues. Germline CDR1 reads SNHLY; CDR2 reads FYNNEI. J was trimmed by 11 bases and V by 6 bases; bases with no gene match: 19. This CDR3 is CASSPTGTAYELSQHF. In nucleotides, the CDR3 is TGTGCCAGCAGCCCGACCGGGACAGCCTACGAGTTGTCCCAGCATTTT.

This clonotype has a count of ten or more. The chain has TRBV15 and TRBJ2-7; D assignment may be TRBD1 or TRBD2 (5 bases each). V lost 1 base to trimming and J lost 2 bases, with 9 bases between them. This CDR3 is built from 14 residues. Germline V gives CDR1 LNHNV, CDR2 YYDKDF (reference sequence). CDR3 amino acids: CATSRGDGTYEQYF. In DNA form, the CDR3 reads TGTGCCACCAGCAGAGGGGACGGAACCTACGAGCAGTACTTC.

As DNA, the CDR3 is TGTGCCAGCAGCCTATTGGGGGGCTCGGATCCCGATGGCTACACCTTC. Translated, it gives CASSLLGGSDPDGYTF. The V call is TRBV7-9, the J call TRBJ1-2; tentative D call: TRBD1 (6 bases). CDR3 length equals 16 residues. V was pared by 5 bases and J by 6 bases, with 22 bases between. CDR1 SEHNR and CDR2 FQNEAQ come from the germline V gene (reference sequence).

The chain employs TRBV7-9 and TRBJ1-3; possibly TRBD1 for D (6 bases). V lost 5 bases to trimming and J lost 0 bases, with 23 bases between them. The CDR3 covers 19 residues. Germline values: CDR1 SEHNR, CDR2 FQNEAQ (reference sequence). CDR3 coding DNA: TGTGCCAGCAGCCATACACCAGGCAGGGGAAGAGTCTCTGGAAACACCATATATTTT. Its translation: CASSHTPGRGRVSGNTIYF.

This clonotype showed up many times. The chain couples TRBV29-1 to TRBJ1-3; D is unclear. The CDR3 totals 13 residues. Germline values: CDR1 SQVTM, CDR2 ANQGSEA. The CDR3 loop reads CTPPGWLGNTIYF. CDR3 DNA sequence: TGCACCCCCCCCGGATGGTTGGGAAACACCATATATTTT. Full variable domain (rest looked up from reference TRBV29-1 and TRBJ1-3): SAVISQKPSRDICQRGTSLTIQCQVDSQVTMMFWYRQQPGQSLTLIATANQGSEATYESGFVIDKFPISRPNLTFSTLTVSNMSPEDSSIYLCTPPGWLGNTIYFGEGSWLTVV.

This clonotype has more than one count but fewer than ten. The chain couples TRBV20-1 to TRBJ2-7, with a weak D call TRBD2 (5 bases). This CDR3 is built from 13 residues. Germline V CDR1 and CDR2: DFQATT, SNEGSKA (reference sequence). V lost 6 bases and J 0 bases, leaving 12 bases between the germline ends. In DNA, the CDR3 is TGCAGTGCAAACACTAGGAGCTCCTACGAGCAGTACTTC. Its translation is CSANTRSSYEQYF.